The following is a TCR beta chain sequence with its context. The source of the sample is a study of blood T cells in healthy people across ages. The use of a sample-barcoded 5' primer and a J-beta primer mix characterized a second PCR of 7 to 11 cycles. Through a template-switch adaptor with 12 random nucleotides, each cDNA molecule received a tag. TCRdb processed the 5' RACE reads anew with MiXCR; each CDR3 protein has one entry. The data contain 650,000 to 800,000 distinct CDR3 sequences, under 55% of them seen just once; the ten biggest clones take up around 21%. V gave up 1 base and J gave up 2 bases, with 11 bases separating them. The germline V gene has CDR1 DFQATT and CDR2 SNEGSKA (reference sequence). This CDR3 contains 14 residues.

This receptor was identified in a man aged 60 to 75 in good health. V gene TRBV20-1 combines with J gene TRBJ1-2; D perhaps matches TRBD1 (6 bases). Sequenced input: blood. CDR3 sequence reads: CSARGETGNYGYTF. In nucleotides, the CDR3 is TGCAGTGCTAGAGGGGAAACAGGGAACTATGGCTACACCTTC.